This T cell receptor (beta chain) comes out of a study of cytomegalovirus exposure and HLA in healthy donors. Study-wide results and limits: Researchers had no immune exposure information except CMV serostatus available. A later analysis reported that several of the most significant clusters appeared to be linked to common viral pathogens, among them Epstein-Barr virus. V- and J-gene trimming in TCR beta was tied to a missense DCLRE1C variant by an analysis performed later.

With respect to this clone: The antigen remains unidentified.

This CDR3 has 15 residues. The V gene's germline CDR1 is SNHLY and CDR2 FYNNEI. V lost 8 bases to trimming and J lost 3 bases, with 18 bases between them. Primers included in the PCR were 60 Vbeta and 13 Jbeta primers. Data came from immunoSEQ multiplex PCR; TCRdb stores just in-frame clones and leaves some out. The table has fewer than 200,000 clones, approximately 80% seen once. This sequence originates from a woman in her twenties or thirties in good health and CMV-seropositive. The chain uses TRBV2 and TRBJ2-3; maybe TRBD2 (6 bases). Sequenced sample: PBMCs. DNA for the CDR3: TGTGCCAGCCTAGCGCGGTTCCTAGTTACAGATACGCAGTATTTT. Translated, it gives CASLARFLVTDTQYF.